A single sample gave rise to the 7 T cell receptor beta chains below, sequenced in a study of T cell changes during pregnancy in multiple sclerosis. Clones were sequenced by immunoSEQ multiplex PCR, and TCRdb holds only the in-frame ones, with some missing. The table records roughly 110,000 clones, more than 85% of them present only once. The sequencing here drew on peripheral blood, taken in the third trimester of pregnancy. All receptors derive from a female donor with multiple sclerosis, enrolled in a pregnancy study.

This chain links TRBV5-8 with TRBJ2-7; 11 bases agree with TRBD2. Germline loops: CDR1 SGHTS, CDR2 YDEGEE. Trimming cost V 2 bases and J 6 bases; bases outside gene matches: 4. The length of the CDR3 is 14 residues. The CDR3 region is CASSLLAGVGEQYF. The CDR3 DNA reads TGTGCCAGCAGCTTACTAGCGGGGGTTGGCGAGCAGTACTTC.

The CDR3 coding sequence is TGTGCCAGCAGTGTGGGGGGGGGAAATGAGCAGTTCTTC. Translation: CASSVGGGNEQFF. The chain uses TRBV6-1 and TRBJ2-1, with 7 bases that match TRBD2. The V gene end was trimmed by 4 bases and the J gene end by 7 bases; junction bases not matched to a gene: 4. Looked up from germline, CDR1 is MNHNS and CDR2 is SASEGT. CDR3 length: 13 residues.

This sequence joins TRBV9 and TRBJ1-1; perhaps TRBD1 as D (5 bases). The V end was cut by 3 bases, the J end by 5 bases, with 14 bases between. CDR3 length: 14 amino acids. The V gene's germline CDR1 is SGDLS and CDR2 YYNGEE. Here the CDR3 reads CASSAAAGLTEAFF. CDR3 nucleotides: TGTGCCAGCAGCGCCGCCGCAGGGCTGACTGAAGCTTTCTTT.

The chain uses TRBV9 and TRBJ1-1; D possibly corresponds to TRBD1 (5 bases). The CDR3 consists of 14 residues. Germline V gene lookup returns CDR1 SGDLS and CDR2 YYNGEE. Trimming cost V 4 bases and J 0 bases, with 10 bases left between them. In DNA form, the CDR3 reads TGTGCCAGCAGCTCTAGGGGTATGAACACTGAAGCTTTCTTT. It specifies CASSSRGMNTEAFF.

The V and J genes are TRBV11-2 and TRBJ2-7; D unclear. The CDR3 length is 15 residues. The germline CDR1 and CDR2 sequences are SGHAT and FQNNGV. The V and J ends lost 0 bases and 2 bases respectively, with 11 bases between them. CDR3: CASSLDGQATYEQYF. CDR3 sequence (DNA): TGTGCCAGCAGCTTAGATGGGCAGGCTACCTACGAGCAGTACTTC.

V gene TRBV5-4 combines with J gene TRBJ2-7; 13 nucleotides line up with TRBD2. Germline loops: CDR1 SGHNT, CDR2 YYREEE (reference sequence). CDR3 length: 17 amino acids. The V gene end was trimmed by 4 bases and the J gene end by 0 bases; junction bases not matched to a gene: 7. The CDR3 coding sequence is TGTGCCAGCAGCCAAGGGACTAGCGGGGCCTTCTCCTACGAGCAGTACTTC. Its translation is CASSQGTSGAFSYEQYF.

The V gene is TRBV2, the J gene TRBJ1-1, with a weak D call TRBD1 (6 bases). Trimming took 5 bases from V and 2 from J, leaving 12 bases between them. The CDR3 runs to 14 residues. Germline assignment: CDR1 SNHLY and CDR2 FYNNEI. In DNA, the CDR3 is TGTGCCAGCAGTCCCGGGACATATAACACTGAAGCTTTCTTT. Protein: CASSPGTYNTEAFF.